This T cell receptor (beta chain) originates from a study of vaccination effects on CD4 cells after COVID-19. About the research overall: Samples gathered post-vaccine arrived a median of 72 days past the second dose.

Data came from immunoSEQ multiplex PCR; TCRdb stores just in-frame clones and leaves some out. The table has tens of thousands of clones, around 67% seen once; the top ten hold about 2%. About this clone itself: The antigen is not known.

Study-level results: By a late point after vaccination, infection- and vaccine-induced clones had shrunk markedly through clonal contraction. Within healthy vaccinees, only 1 of 255 vaccine-induced clones displayed cross-reactivity with common cold coronaviruses.

This CDR3 comprises 14 residues. The V end lost 6 bases, the J end lost 2 bases, and 12 bases lay between the germline ends. Germline CDR1 is SGHRS and CDR2 is YFSETQ. At the end of around eleven days of culture, CD4+ T cells were isolated. Either the mRNA-1273 or the BNT162b2 vaccine was given to participants as two doses. Testing of the vaccine recipients showed negative nucleocapsid antibodies and no prior SARS-CoV-2 infection. V gene TRBV5-1 combines with J gene TRBJ1-3, with a possible D match to TRBD1 (5 bases). The sequencing used CD4+ T cells from PBMCs cultured without peptide, collected after COVID-19 vaccination. This clonotype originated in a human donor who received a COVID-19 vaccine. This chain's CDR3 is CASTTGAAGNTIYF. CDR3 nucleotide sequence: TGCGCCAGCACCACAGGAGCCGCTGGAAACACCATATATTTT.